Detailed here is one TCR beta chain. Its antigen has not been determined. Within one base of it there is no much larger clone, and no base qualities were kept. This specimen comes from a study of blood T cells in healthy people across ages (dated by TCRdb to the mid-2010s). Notes on the research overall: In model experiments, roughly one uniquely barcoded TCR beta cDNA molecule per two T cells was captured by template switching. Using deep sequencing normalized with unique cDNA molecular identifiers, the study measured how TCR beta repertoire diversity changes with age. The donors were divided into four age groups: young (average around 16 years), middle-aged (under 40), aged (approximately 62) and long-lived (about 84). To avoid experimental bias, donors of different ages were distributed randomly across sequencing lanes. The study analyzed two additional independent replicas of 1 million unique cDNA reads from the same blood draw for two donors, one aged 18 to 29 and one aged 80 or older.

The library was obtained by 5' RACE. This sample was sequenced with an Illumina HiSeq 2500. A second PCR of about 6 to 11 cycles was performed with a sample-barcoded 5' primer and a J-beta primer mix. A unique molecular identifier was introduced onto each TCR beta cDNA molecule by a template-switch 5' adaptor carrying 12 random nucleotides. At least 2.5 million CDR3-containing paired-end reads were obtained from each sample. First-strand cDNA was synthesized from all RNA with the Mint cDNA synthesis kit, primed by a TRBC-specific oligonucleotide. Following uracil-DNA glycosylase treatment, a first 18-cycle PCR with universal primers M1SS and BC2_uni_R was performed on all cDNA. For the original study's pipeline: Normalization of each sample was performed by random selection of 1 million high-quality reads, each carrying a distinct molecular identifier. Instead of being binned into consensus sequences, reads with shared molecular identifiers were discarded. MiTCR, run with a Q25 quality threshold and the strictest error-elimination algorithm, handled CDR3 identification, clonotype clustering and error correction. A nonparametric unseen species model with Euler transformation was used to estimate a lower bound on total TCR beta diversity. TCRdb ran its own pipeline on the public reads, namely fastp trimming at Q25 and MiXCR clone calling, and kept in-frame beta chains. Each entry is one CDR3 protein sequence, shown with its most common DNA and genes. TCRdb, rather than the study authors, made the V and J calls. The sample contains roughly 700,000 distinct CDR3 sequences, 32% of them found a single time. The ten top clones hold less than 20% of the sample.

Beyond this particular receptor, the publication reports: Estimates of total diversity based on one million sequenced T cells were considered lower bounds and underestimates. Since profiling was done on bulk unsorted PBMCs, naive and antigen-experienced compartments could not be conclusively compared. Observed TCR beta diversity per million T cells fell roughly linearly with age, and a significant reduction was already apparent by age around 40. A strong correlation was found between observed TCR beta diversity and the percentage of naive T cells measured by flow cytometry. Donor CMV infection status was unknown, potentially confounding age-related changes in expanded clonotypes. The long-lived group showed more naive CD4+ T cells, fewer expanded clones and increased TCR diversity than the aged group, suggesting age selection.

Donors were 40 or so systemically healthy Caucasian individuals from Russia aged roughly 6 to 95 years. Ten milliliters of peripheral blood were drawn from each donor into EDTA-treated Vacutainer tubes. Ficoll-Paque density-gradient centrifugation was used to isolate PBMCs, with at least 6 million obtained per sample. Trizol reagent was used to extract total RNA from PBMCs, with at least 6 micrograms per sample. For every donor, an aliquot of PBMCs went through flow cytometry to measure the percentages of naive CD45RAhigh/CD27high T cells. The germline V gene specifies SGHVS as CDR1 and FQNEAQ as CDR2. The CDR3 holds 16 amino acids from the cysteine to the phenylalanine. Kept here is only the CDR3 DNA, which spans 48 bases and is read in frame from base 1. V is pared back by 1 base and J by 6 bases, with 16 bases lying between the germline termini.

The sequence is built from TRBV7-8 and TRBJ2-1; the D gene lacks a confident call. Material for sequencing was blood. The clonotype was recovered from a woman older than 75 in good health. Donor details come from another sample of the same person, matched by shared clones. The base sequence is TGTGCCAGCAGCTTAGTCCTCCTAGGCCTGAGCAATGAGCAGTTCTTC. The resulting protein is CASSLVLLGLSNEQFF.